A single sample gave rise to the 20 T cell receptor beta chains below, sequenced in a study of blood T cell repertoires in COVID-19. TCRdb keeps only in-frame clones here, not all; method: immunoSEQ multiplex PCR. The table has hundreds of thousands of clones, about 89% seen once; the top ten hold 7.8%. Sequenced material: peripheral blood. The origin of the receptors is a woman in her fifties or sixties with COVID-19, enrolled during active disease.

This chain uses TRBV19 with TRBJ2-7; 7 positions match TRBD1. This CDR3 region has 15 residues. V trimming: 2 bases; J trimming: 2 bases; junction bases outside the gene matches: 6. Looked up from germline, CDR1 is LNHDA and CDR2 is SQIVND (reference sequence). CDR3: CASSIIGTEAYEQYF. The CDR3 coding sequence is TGTGCCAGTAGTATAATTGGGACAGAAGCCTACGAGCAGTACTTC.

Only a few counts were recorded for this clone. CDR3 loop: CASGQGAGNLAFF. For the CDR3, the DNA is TGTGCCAGCGGACAGGGGGCCGGGAATTTGGCTTTCTTT. The gene calls are TRBV12-3 or TRBV12-4 and TRBJ1-1, with 11 bases aligning to TRBD1. With 8 bases clipped from V and 11 bases from J, the junction kept 10 bases outside the gene matches. The CDR3 totals 13 residues.

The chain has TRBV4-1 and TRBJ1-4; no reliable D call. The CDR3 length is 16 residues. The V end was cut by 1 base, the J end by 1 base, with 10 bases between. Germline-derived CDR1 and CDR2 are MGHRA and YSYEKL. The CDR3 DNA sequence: TGCGCCAGCAGCCAAGTCGCAGGCCGAACTAATGAAAAACTGTTTTTT. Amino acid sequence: CASSQVAGRTNEKLFF.

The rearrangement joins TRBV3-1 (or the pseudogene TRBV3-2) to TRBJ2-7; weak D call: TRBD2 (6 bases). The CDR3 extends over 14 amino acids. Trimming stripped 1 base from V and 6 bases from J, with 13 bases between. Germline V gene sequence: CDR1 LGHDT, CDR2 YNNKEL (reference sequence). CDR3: CASSQVGGDSEQYF. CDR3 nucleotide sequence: TGTGCCAGCAGCCAAGTCGGCGGGGATAGCGAGCAGTACTTC.

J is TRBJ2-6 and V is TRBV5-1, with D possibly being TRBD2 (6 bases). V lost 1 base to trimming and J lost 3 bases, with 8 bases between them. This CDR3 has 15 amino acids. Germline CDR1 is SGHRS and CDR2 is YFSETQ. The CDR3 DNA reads TGCGCCAGCAGCTTGTCAGCGGGTGGGGCCAACGTCCTGACTTTC. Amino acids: CASSLSAGGANVLTF.

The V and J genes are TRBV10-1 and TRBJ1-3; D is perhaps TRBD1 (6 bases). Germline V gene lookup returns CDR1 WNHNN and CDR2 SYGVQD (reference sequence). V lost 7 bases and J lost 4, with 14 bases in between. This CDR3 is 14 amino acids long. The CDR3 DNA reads TGCGCCAGCACCTACAGGGCGGAAGGAAACACCATATATTTT. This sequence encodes CASTYRAEGNTIYF.

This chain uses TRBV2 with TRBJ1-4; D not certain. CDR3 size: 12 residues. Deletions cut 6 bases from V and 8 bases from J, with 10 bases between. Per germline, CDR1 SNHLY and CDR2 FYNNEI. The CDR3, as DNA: TGTGCCAGCAGCGCCCAGGTGGAAAAACTGTTTTTT. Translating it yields CASSAQVEKLFF.

This chain's CDR3 is CASSSGVLAGETQYF. CDR3 nucleotide sequence: TGTGCCAGTAGTAGCGGGGTGTTAGCTGGGGAGACCCAGTACTTC. The chain recombines TRBV19 with TRBJ2-5; perhaps TRBD2 as D (6 bases). CDR3 length equals 15 residues. Germline V gene sequence: CDR1 LNHDA, CDR2 SQIVND (reference sequence). Trimming left V 4 bases short and J 5 bases short, with 17 bases between.

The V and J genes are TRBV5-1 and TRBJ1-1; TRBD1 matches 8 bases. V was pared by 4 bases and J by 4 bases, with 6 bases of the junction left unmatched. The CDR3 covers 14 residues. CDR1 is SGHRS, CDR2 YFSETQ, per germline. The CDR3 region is CASSLPDRGTEAFF. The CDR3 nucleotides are TGCGCCAGCAGCCTCCCCGACAGGGGCACTGAAGCTTTCTTT.

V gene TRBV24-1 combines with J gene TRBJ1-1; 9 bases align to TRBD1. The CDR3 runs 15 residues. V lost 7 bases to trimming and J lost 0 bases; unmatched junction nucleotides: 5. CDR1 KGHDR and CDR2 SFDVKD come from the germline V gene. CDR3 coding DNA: TGTGCCACCAGCGAGGGACAGGGATTGAACACTGAAGCTTTCTTT. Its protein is CATSEGQGLNTEAFF.

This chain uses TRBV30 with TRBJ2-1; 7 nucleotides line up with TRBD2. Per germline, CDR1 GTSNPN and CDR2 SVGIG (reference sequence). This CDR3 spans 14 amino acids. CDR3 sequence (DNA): TGTGCTCAGGAGCGGGATGCGGGTCCGGGTGAGCAGTTCTTC. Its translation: CAQERDAGPGEQFF.

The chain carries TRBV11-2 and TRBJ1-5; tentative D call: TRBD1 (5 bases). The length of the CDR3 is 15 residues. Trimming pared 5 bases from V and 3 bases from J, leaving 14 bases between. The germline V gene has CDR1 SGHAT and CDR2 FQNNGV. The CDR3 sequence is CASSPGGLFNQPQHF. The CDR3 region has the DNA TGTGCCAGCAGCCCCGGGGGTCTGTTCAATCAGCCCCAGCATTTT.

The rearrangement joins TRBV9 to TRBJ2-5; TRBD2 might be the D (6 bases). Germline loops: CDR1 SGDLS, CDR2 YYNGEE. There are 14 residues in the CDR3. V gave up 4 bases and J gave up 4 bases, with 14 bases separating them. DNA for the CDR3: TGTGCCAGCAGCCCCCTCGGGGGAGGAGAGACCCAGTACTTC. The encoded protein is CASSPLGGGETQYF.

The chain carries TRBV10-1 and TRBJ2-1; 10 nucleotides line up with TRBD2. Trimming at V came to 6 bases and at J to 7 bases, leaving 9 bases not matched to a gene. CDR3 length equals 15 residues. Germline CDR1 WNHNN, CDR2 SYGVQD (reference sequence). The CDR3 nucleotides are TGCGCCAGCAGCGATCCTAGCGGGGGAAAGAATGAGCAGTTCTTC. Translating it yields CASSDPSGGKNEQFF.

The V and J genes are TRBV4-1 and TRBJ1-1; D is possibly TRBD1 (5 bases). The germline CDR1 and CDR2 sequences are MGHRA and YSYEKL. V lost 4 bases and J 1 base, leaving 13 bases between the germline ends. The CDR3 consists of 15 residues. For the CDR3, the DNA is TGCGCCAGCAGCCCCCCAGGGCAGCGGAACACTGAAGCTTTCTTT. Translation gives CASSPPGQRNTEAFF.

As DNA, the CDR3 is TGTGCCAGCAGTTGGGACGGGGGGTCTCAGGGTGAAGCTTTCTTT. Its protein is CASSWDGGSQGEAFF. The chain is built from TRBV6-5 and TRBJ1-1; D is possibly TRBD1 (5 bases). Germline CDR1 and CDR2: MNHEY and SVGAGI. V lost 4 bases and J lost 7, with 19 bases in between. There are 15 residues in the CDR3.

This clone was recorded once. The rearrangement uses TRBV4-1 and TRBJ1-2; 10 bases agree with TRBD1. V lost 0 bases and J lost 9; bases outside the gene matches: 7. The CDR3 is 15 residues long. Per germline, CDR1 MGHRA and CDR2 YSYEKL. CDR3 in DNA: TGCGCCAGCAGCCAAGAGCCGACAGGGGGCTCTAGCTACACCTTC. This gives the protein CASSQEPTGGSSYTF.

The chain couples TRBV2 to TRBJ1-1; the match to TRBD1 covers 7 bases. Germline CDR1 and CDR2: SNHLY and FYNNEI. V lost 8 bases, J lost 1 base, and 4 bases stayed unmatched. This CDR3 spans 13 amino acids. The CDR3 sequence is CASVSGGNTEAFF. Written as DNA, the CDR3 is TGTGCCAGCGTATCAGGGGGGAACACTGAAGCTTTCTTT.

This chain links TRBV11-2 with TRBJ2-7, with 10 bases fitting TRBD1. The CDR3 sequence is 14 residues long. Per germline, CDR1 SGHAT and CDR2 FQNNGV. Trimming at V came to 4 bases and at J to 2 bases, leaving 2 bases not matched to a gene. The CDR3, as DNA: TGTGCCAGCAGCTGGACAGGGGGAACCTACGAGCAGTACTTC. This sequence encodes CASSWTGGTYEQYF.

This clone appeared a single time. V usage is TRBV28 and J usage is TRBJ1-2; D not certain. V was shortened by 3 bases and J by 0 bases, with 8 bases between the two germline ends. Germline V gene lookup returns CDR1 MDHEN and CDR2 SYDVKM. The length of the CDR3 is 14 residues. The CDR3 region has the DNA TGTGCCAGCAGTTTTGCGTCCCCTAACTATGGCTACACCTTC. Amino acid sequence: CASSFASPNYGYTF.